The present TCR beta chain was sequenced within a study of a mutant IDH1 vaccine in newly diagnosed glioma. J was trimmed by 4 bases and V by 4 bases; bases with no gene match: 6. This CDR3 region has 16 residues. Germline CDR1 and CDR2: SGHDT and YYEEEE. Time point given: week 23, last vaccination. Each dose of the vaccine consisted of 300 ug of mutant IDH1 20-mer peptide, with topical imiquimod. Only in-frame clones appear in the TCRdb table, and some are missing; sequencing was by immunoSEQ multiplex PCR. Of around 78,000 clones listed, roughly 85% are singletons. About this clone: The antigen is not known. Other DNA sequences in this specimen translate into the identical CDR3.

The sequenced sample was PBMCs, obtained from a glioma patient whose treatment included an IDH1 peptide vaccine. This chain joins TRBV5-6 and TRBJ2-3, with TRBD2 identical over 13 bases. The sequence came from a man younger than 45 with glioma. Some clones in this sample may be carry-over from other donors' samples. As DNA, the CDR3 is TGTGCCAGCAGCCAAGGAGGACTAGCGGGAGCAGATACGCAGTATTTT. Translation: CASSQGGLAGADTQYF.